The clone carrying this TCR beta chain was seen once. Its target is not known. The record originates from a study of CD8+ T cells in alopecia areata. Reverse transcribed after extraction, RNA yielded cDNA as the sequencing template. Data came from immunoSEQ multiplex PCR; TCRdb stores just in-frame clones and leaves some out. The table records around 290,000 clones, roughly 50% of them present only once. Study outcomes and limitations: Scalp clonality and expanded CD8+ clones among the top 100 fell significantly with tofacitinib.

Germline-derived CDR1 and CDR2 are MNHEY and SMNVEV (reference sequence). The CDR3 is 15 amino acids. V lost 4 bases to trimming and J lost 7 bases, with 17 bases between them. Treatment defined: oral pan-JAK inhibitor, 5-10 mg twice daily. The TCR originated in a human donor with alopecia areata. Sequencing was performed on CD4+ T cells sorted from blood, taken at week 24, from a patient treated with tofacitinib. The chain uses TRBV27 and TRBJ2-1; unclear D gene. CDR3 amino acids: CASSSGETSPNEQFF. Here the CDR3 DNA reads TGTGCCAGCAGTTCCGGAGAGACCAGCCCTAATGAGCAGTTCTTC.